This T cell receptor (beta chain) emerged from a study of T cells in Graves' hyperthyroidism and ophthalmopathy. It was RNA transcripts that yielded the amplified TCR beta CDR3 regions. Researchers ran a first-round RT-PCR on the TCR CDR3 using the HTBI primer set. MiXCR, run by TCRdb on the multiplex PCR reads, gives a single entry per CDR3 protein. The sample records 300,000 or so distinct CDR3 sequences, around a sixth being singletons. An absence of ophthalmopathy progression within 18 months meant stable Graves' hyperthyroidism. At least ten counts were recorded for this clonotype. Germline values: CDR1 KGHSH, CDR2 LQKENI. Trimming left V 3 bases short and J 2 bases short, with 11 bases between. The CDR3 totals 15 residues.

The receptor comes from a man under 40 with Graves' hyperthyroidism. Sequencing was performed on blood. The chain combines TRBV18 with TRBJ1-3; the D is unclear. The CDR3 region is CASSPPGGAGNTIYF. In DNA form, the CDR3 reads TGTGCCAGCTCACCTCCGGGAGGAGCTGGAAACACCATATATTTT.